This T cell receptor beta chain was sequenced in a study of shared T cell receptors in the human thymus. Looked up from germline, CDR1 is MNHEY and CDR2 is SMNVEV (reference sequence). The CDR3 consists of 15 residues. V dropped 7 bases and J dropped 7 bases, with 17 bases sitting between them. This clone was counted only a few times. Sequencing used immunoSEQ multiplex PCR; TCRdb keeps in-frame clones, though not all of them. Of approximately 730,000 clones in the sample, 80% to 90% were seen once. These data also formed part of another study, on human thymus T cells. That paper states: Having corrective surgery for congenital heart defects, healthy Finnish infants were the ones who donated. The thymus was resected at corrective cardiac surgery. Thymic and blood repertoires appeared to show biased V and J gene usage. Thymic repertoires from unrelated individuals overlapped highly, related research reported.

V and J are TRBV27 and TRBJ1-6, with D possibly TRBD1 on 6 matching bases. This sequence was found in a girl under two years old with a congenital heart defect. Sequencing input: thymocytes. The CDR3 reads CASTHSAGENSPLHF. CDR3 nucleotides: TGTGCCAGCACCCACTCGGCAGGGGAGAATTCACCCCTCCACTTT.